The 4 T cell receptor beta chains below were found in one sample sequenced in a study of early T cells in non-severe SARS-CoV-2 infection. TCRdb fed the 5' RACE reads into MiXCR, producing one record per CDR3 protein. The sample carries approximately 81,000 distinct CDR3 sequences, roughly an eighth recorded once. Sequenced: whole blood. These receptors came from an adult who was a healthcare worker with PCR-confirmed SARS-CoV-2 infection or an uninfected control (not recorded which).

The table lists this clonotype with a few counts. V and J are TRBV19 and TRBJ2-7, with no clear D. The V and J ends lost 3 bases and 5 bases respectively, with 14 bases between them. This CDR3 has 14 residues. CDR1 is LNHDA, CDR2 SQIVND, per germline (reference sequence). The CDR3 loop is CASSILHPQNEQYF. CDR3 DNA sequence: TGTGCCAGTAGTATCCTTCATCCGCAAAACGAGCAGTACTTC. The full variable domain, its missing parts supplied by reference TRBV19 and TRBJ2-7, is DGGITQSPKYLFRKEGQNVTLSCEQNLNHDAMYWYRQDPGQGLRLIYYSQIVNDFQKGDIAEGYSVSREKKESFPLTVTSAQKNPTAFYLCASSILHPQNEQYFGPGTRLTVT.

This clonotype was recorded at least ten times. V usage is TRBV11-2 and J usage is TRBJ2-3; perhaps TRBD2 as D (6 bases). Germline CDR1 is SGHAT and CDR2 is FQNNGV. The ends were cut back, 5 bases at V and 11 bases at J, with 14 bases in the middle. The CDR3 length is 12 residues. The CDR3 nucleotides are TGTGCCAGCAGCCCCCCTTCGGAGGGGCAGTATTTT. Protein: CASSPPSEGQYF. The full variable domain, its missing parts supplied by reference TRBV11-2 and TRBJ2-3, is EAGVAQSPRYKIIEKRQSVAFWCNPISGHATLYWYQQILGQGPKLLIQFQNNGVVDDSQLPKDRFSAERLKGVDSTLKIQPAKLEDSAVYLCASSPPSEGQYFGPGTRLTVL.

There are a few counts of this clonotype. The chain recombines TRBV20-1 with TRBJ1-3, with no clear D. Germline CDR1 DFQATT, CDR2 SNEGSKA (reference sequence). This CDR3 is 18 amino acids long. V was trimmed by 0 bases and J by 0 bases, leaving 18 bases between them. In nucleotides, the CDR3 is TGCAGTGCTAGAGACACCCTCAGCAGGAAGAGCTCTGGAAACACCATATATTTT. This encodes CSARDTLSRKSSGNTIYF.

This chain connects TRBV15 to TRBJ2-3; D possibly corresponds to TRBD2 (5 bases). Germline values: CDR1 LNHNV, CDR2 YYDKDF (reference sequence). The length of the CDR3 is 13 residues. V shed 0 bases and J shed 10 bases, with 11 bases lying between them. The CDR3: CATSREDSPAQYF. Here the CDR3 DNA reads TGTGCCACCAGCAGAGAGGACTCCCCCGCGCAGTATTTT.